These 25 T cell receptor beta chains originate from one sample sequenced in a study of regulatory T cells in long-lasting Graves disease. Time point reported: newly diagnosed GD, antithyroid drugs for less than 3 months. PBMC-derived RNA was used for the TCR library. TCR beta libraries were built with iRepertoire HTBI primers and Arm-PCR of CDR3 regions. TCRdb processed the multiplex PCR reads anew with MiXCR; each CDR3 protein has one entry. The table has under 300,000 distinct CDR3 sequences, just over 20% seen once. This specimen was peripheral blood mononuclear cells (PBMCs), taken at new diagnosis, from a patient treated with antithyroid drugs. All receptors come from a female donor with Graves disease.

The chain couples TRBV4-1 to TRBJ1-2; a possible D gene is TRBD1 (5 bases). Per the germline V gene, CDR1 is MGHRA and CDR2 is YSYEKL. The CDR3 is 15 amino acids. V lost 4 bases and J 3 bases, leaving 15 bases between the germline ends. CDR3 region: CASSPSGGFDYGYTF. The CDR3 region has the DNA TGCGCCAGCAGCCCCTCCGGGGGTTTTGACTATGGCTACACCTTC.

This clonotype was recorded many times. The chain combines TRBV5-6 with TRBJ2-5; no firm D call. The CDR3 is made up of 12 amino acids. Per germline, CDR1 SGHDT and CDR2 YYEEEE. Trimming left V 5 bases short and J 1 base short, with 6 bases between. CDR3 nucleotides: TGTGCCAGCAGTAGGGCCCAAGAGACCCAGTACTTC. Translation: CASSRAQETQYF.

This clonotype was seen repeatedly, ten times or more. The V and J genes are TRBV27 and TRBJ1-2, with D perhaps TRBD1 (5 bases). This CDR3 has 13 residues. Germline CDR1 reads MNHEY; CDR2 reads SMNVEV (reference sequence). Trimming stripped 5 bases from V and 2 bases from J, with 9 bases between. CDR3 sequence: CASSLGTNYGYTF. The CDR3, as DNA: TGTGCCAGCAGTCTCGGGACCAACTATGGCTACACCTTC.

This clonotype was observed a handful of times. The chain uses TRBV5-1 and TRBJ2-5, with a weak D call TRBD1 (6 bases). Germline V gene lookup returns CDR1 SGHRS and CDR2 YFSETQ. The CDR3 length is 16 residues. With 0 bases removed from V and 2 bases from J, the gap between germline ends came to 14 bases. The CDR3 sequence is CASSLVWTAAQETQYF. DNA of the CDR3: TGCGCCAGCAGCTTGGTGTGGACAGCGGCGCAAGAGACCCAGTACTTC.

This clonotype was observed at least ten times. This chain joins TRBV7-2 and TRBJ2-2; 9 bases line up with TRBD2. This CDR3 contains 15 residues. The germline gives CDR1 SGHTA, CDR2 FQGNSA. V dropped 7 bases and J dropped 6; count of bases not matched to a gene: 9. The CDR3 nucleotides read TGTGCCAGCATCGACGGACTAGCGATCGCCGGGGAGCTGTTTTTT. Translated: CASIDGLAIAGELFF.

This clonotype showed up many times. The chain combines TRBV20-1 with TRBJ2-3, with 10 bases identical to TRBD1. The CDR3 loop spans 18 amino acids. Germline CDR1 and CDR2: DFQATT and SNEGSKA (reference sequence). V shed 1 base, J shed 4 bases, and the junction held 14 bases outside the gene matches. The CDR3 DNA reads as TGCAGTGCTAGAGGGCCAGGTGGGCGGACAGGGGGGTCAGATACGCAGTATTTT. Its protein product is CSARGPGGRTGGSDTQYF.

This clonotype showed up just once. A read error is possible here, since a much larger clone lies one base away. V is TRBV7-2 and J is TRBJ2-2; possibly TRBD2 for D (6 bases). The germline CDR1 and CDR2 sequences are SGHTA and FQGNSA. There are 15 residues in the CDR3. The CDR3 loop is CVSSLAAGGTGELFF. CDR3 nucleotides: TGTGTCAGCAGCTTAGCGGCAGGTGGAACCGGGGAGCTGTTTTTT.

This clonotype was seen more than once but under ten times. A read error may account for a junction end that differs from germline. V and J are TRBV7-9 and TRBJ2-7; D may correspond to TRBD1 or TRBD2 (5 bases each). Germline CDR1 is SEHNR and CDR2 is FQNEAQ (reference sequence). The length of the CDR3 is 14 residues. The CDR3 region has the DNA TGTGCCAGCAGCTCCGGGACGGTCTCCTACGAGCACTACTTC. This encodes CASSSGTVSYEHYF.

The chain is built from TRBV29-1 and TRBJ1-2; a weak D match, TRBD1 (6 bases). V lost 6 bases, J lost 3 bases, and 20 bases lay in between. The germline gives CDR1 SQVTM, CDR2 ANQGSEA. The CDR3 has 15 residues. DNA of the CDR3: TGCAGCGTGGCCGCTAGGGGGGCGCTGGACTATGGCTACACCTTC. Translated: CSVAARGALDYGYTF.

The sample holds many counts of this clonotype. V and J are TRBV7-8 and TRBJ2-7; TRBD2 matches at 8 bases. The CDR3 loop spans 13 amino acids. The germline CDR1 and CDR2 sequences are SGHVS and FQNEAQ. V lost 4 bases and J lost 6; bases outside the gene matches: 5. The CDR3 sequence: CASSSYGGGEQYF. The DNA for the CDR3 is TGTGCCAGCAGCTCCTACGGGGGGGGCGAGCAGTACTTC.

This clonotype was seen just once. A much more abundant neighbour one base away suggests this may be a read error. The chain uses TRBV3-1 and TRBJ2-3; TRBD2 agrees at 14 bases. This CDR3 contains 17 residues. V lost 4 bases, J lost 1 base, and 4 bases stayed unmatched. CDR1 LGHDT and CDR2 YNNKEL come from the germline V gene (reference sequence). The CDR3 bases are TGTGCCAGCAGCCCGGGACTAGCGGGGGCCCGCACAGATACGCAGTATTTT. Encoded protein: CASSPGLAGARTDTQYF.

This rearrangement joins TRBV6-2 or TRBV6-3 to TRBJ2-2; tentative D call: TRBD2 (7 bases). Germline V gene lookup returns CDR1 MNHEY and CDR2 SVGEGT. Trimming removed 8 bases at V and 1 base at J, with 11 bases between. This CDR3 spans 14 amino acids. This CDR3 reads CASVGGLNTGELFF. CDR3 sequence (DNA): TGTGCCAGCGTGGGGGGGCTGAACACCGGGGAGCTGTTTTTT.

This clonotype was seen many times. CDR3 nucleotides: TGCAGTGCTTGGCAGTTCAGGGAGGTCCAAGAGACCCAGTACTTC. Residues: CSAWQFREVQETQYF. This sequence joins TRBV20-1 and TRBJ2-5; weak D call: TRBD2 (6 bases). Germline V lookup: CDR1 DFQATT, CDR2 SNEGSKA (reference sequence). The CDR3 sequence is 15 residues long. V lost 5 bases, J lost 1 base, and 17 bases lay in between.

The chain employs TRBV2 and TRBJ2-2; TRBD1 is a possible D gene (6 bases). The CDR3 totals 13 residues. Germline assignment: CDR1 SNHLY and CDR2 FYNNEI. V shed 2 bases and J shed 5 bases, with 6 bases lying between them. This CDR3 reads CASSEQGTGELFF. The CDR3 DNA sequence: TGTGCCAGCAGTGAACAGGGGACCGGGGAGCTGTTTTTT.

The chain combines TRBV20-1 with TRBJ2-1; 10 positions match TRBD2. V lost 5 bases, J lost 4 bases, and 8 bases stayed unmatched. Looked up from germline, CDR1 is DFQATT and CDR2 is SNEGSKA (reference sequence). The CDR3 length is 15 residues. CDR3: CSAQTSGLSYNEQFF. The CDR3 nucleotides are TGCAGTGCTCAGACTAGCGGGCTATCATACAATGAGCAGTTCTTC.

Regarding this clonotype: This sequence may be a read error, since a much larger clone differs from it by one base. V and J are TRBV6-2 or TRBV6-3 and TRBJ2-1; 8 bases are shared with TRBD2. The CDR3 is 18 amino acids. Germline-derived CDR1 and CDR2 are MNHEY and SVGEGT. The CDR3 here is CASSYSSPLSGGRNGQFF. In DNA form, the CDR3 reads TGTGCCAGCAGTTACTCGAGTCCCTTATCGGGAGGGCGGAATGGGCAGTTCTTC.

This clonotype was observed a handful of times. J is TRBJ1-2 and V is TRBV11-3, with 7 bases lining up with TRBD1. Germline V gene lookup returns CDR1 SGHNT and CDR2 YENEEA. Trimming removed 3 bases from V and 3 bases from J; junction bases left unmatched: 4. The CDR3 length is 14 residues. The CDR3 DNA reads as TGTGCCAGCAGCTTTACAGGGGCGGACTATGGCTACACCTTC. Translating gives CASSFTGADYGYTF.

Note on this clonotype: A read error is the likely source, as a far larger clone sits one nucleotide away. The V call is TRBV2, the J call TRBJ2-1, with 12 bases fitting TRBD2. Germline trimming cut 5 bases from V and 10 bases from J; bases unmatched to any gene: 21. Germline V gives CDR1 SNHLY, CDR2 FYNNEI. This CDR3 is 19 amino acids long. The CDR3 sequence: CASSPLPGLAGDFSYEQFF. CDR3 in DNA: TGTGCCAGCAGTCCACTTCCGGGACTAGCGGGCGACTTCAGCTACGAGCAGTTCTTC.

The chain recombines TRBV7-2 with TRBJ2-3; the match to TRBD2 covers 7 bases. CDR1 and CDR2 (germline): SGHTA, FQGNSA. CDR3 size: 17 residues. With 3 bases clipped from V and 4 bases from J, the junction kept 13 bases outside the gene matches. CDR3 residues: CASSLWGEGPRSDTQYF. The CDR3 DNA sequence: TGTGCCAGCAGCTTGTGGGGGGAGGGCCCCCGCTCAGATACGCAGTATTTT. The whole variable domain, remainder taken from reference TRBV7-2 and TRBJ2-3, is GAGVSQSPSNKVTEKGKDVELRCDPISGHTALYWYRQSLGQGLEFLIYFQGNSAPDKSGLPSDRFSAERTGGSVSTLTIQRTQQEDSAVYLCASSLWGEGPRSDTQYFGPGTRLTVL.

This clonotype was seen many times. This chain connects TRBV12-5 to TRBJ1-2; 8 positions agree with TRBD1. CDR1 and CDR2 (germline): LGHNT, FRNRAP. The CDR3 sequence is 15 residues long. After removal of 7 bases from V and 2 bases from J, the junction contained 9 bases not matched to a gene. The CDR3 sequence: CASVQGDVRNYGYTF. CDR3 in DNA: TGTGCTAGTGTACAGGGGGATGTCAGAAACTATGGCTACACCTTC.

In its sample, this clonotype was seen many times. The chain carries TRBV6-1 and TRBJ2-7, with 9 bases matching TRBD1. The CDR3 loop spans 14 amino acids. From germline, CDR1 is MNHNS and CDR2 SASEGT. After removal of 6 bases from V and 1 base from J, the junction contained 4 bases not matched to a gene. The CDR3 is CASRAGTGSYEQYF. CDR3 DNA sequence: TGTGCCAGCAGGGCCGGGACAGGGTCCTACGAGCAGTACTTC.

This clonotype was counted at least ten times. The chain couples TRBV12-3 or TRBV12-4 to TRBJ2-4; the match to TRBD1 covers 9 bases. Trimming cost V 5 bases and J 8 bases; bases outside gene matches: 7. The CDR3 is 14 amino acids. This CDR3 reads CASSTGQGNDIQYF. The CDR3 coding sequence is TGTGCCAGCAGTACGGGACAGGGCAATGACATTCAGTACTTC.

In its sample, this clonotype was seen many times. The chain uses TRBV10-2 and TRBJ1-5; D ambiguous. From germline, CDR1 is WSHSY and CDR2 SAAADI. V lost 8 bases to trimming and J lost 2 bases, with 13 bases between them. The CDR3 length is 14 residues. CDR3 region: CASAGLGGNQPQHF. In nucleotides, the CDR3 is TGCGCCAGCGCCGGGCTCGGGGGCAATCAGCCCCAGCATTTT.

In its sample, this clonotype was seen many times. The V and J genes are TRBV2 and TRBJ1-1; TRBD1 might be the D (5 bases). The CDR3 spans 14 residues. V lost 6 bases and J 6 bases, leaving 17 bases between the germline ends. CDR1 and CDR2 (germline): SNHLY, FYNNEI. As DNA, the CDR3 is TGTGCCAGCAGAGGACGTCAGGGTGTCGCTGAAGCTTTCTTT. It codes for CASRGRQGVAEAFF.

This clonotype was detected ten times or more. This chain links TRBV15 with TRBJ2-1, with D perhaps assigned TRBD1 or TRBD2 (5 bases each). Germline CDR1 and CDR2: LNHNV and YYDKDF (reference sequence). Trimming removed 4 bases at V and 1 base at J, with 23 bases between. The CDR3 has 19 residues. The CDR3 nucleotides are TGTGCCACCAGCAAAAGAGGTCACAGCCGGGGCCCTTCCTACAATGAGCAGTTCTTC. Protein sequence: CATSKRGHSRGPSYNEQFF.